This T cell receptor beta chain was found in a study of blood T cell repertoires in COVID-19. Study-level information: Nucleic acid was either cDNA or gDNA, and it came from T cells, B-cell-depleted T cells, or PBMCs.

Some clones are missing from TCRdb's copy, which holds only in-frame ones; the method was immunoSEQ multiplex PCR. The repertoire includes about 120,000 clones, 90% of them detected once, and less than 2% sits in the top ten. Germline CDR1 LGHNA, CDR2 YSLEER. V was trimmed by 1 base and J by 13 bases, leaving 14 bases between them. The CDR3 extends over 14 amino acids. The sequenced material came from peripheral blood. The gene calls are TRBV4-3 and TRBJ1-6; D unclear. This clonotype originated in a human donor with active COVID-19. The donor label of this sample is uncertain. This CDR3 reads CASSQVSGSHPLHF. In nucleotides, the CDR3 is TGCGCCAGCAGCCAAGTTTCGGGGTCGCACCCCCTCCACTTT.